These 15 T cell receptor beta chains were all obtained from the same sample, sequenced in a study of blood T cell repertoires in COVID-19. This table comes from immunoSEQ multiplex PCR, and its TCRdb copy is limited to in-frame clones, with some not included. The sample yields around 300,000 clones, roughly nine tenths seen once. Sequenced sample: peripheral blood. These receptor sequences come from a woman in her twenties or thirties with COVID-19, enrolled during active disease.

The J gene is TRBJ2-7, the V gene TRBV7-9, with 8 bases identical to TRBD1. Germline CDR1 and CDR2: SEHNR and FQNEAQ (reference sequence). This CDR3 comprises 12 residues. V lost 5 bases to trimming and J lost 12 bases; unmatched junction nucleotides: 9. In DNA form, the CDR3 reads TGTGCCAGCAGCCTTACCGGACAGGGCCCGTACTTC. Translating gives CASSLTGQGPYF. The complete variable domain, with remaining parts taken from reference TRBV7-9 and TRBJ2-7, reads DTGVSQNPRHKITKRGQNVTFRCDPISEHNRLYWYRQTLGQGPEFLTYFQNEAQLEKSRLLSDRFSAERPKGSFSTLEIQRTEQGDSAMYLCASSLTGQGPYFGPGTRLTVT.

V and J are TRBV27 and TRBJ1-2; no definite D call. From germline, CDR1 is MNHEY and CDR2 SMNVEV (reference sequence). Trimming cost V 3 bases and J 0 bases, with 8 bases left between them. This CDR3 is built from 14 residues. The chain's CDR3 is CASSLGSPNYGYTF. CDR3 nucleotides: TGTGCCAGCAGTTTGGGGAGTCCTAACTATGGCTACACCTTC.

The J gene is TRBJ1-1, the V gene TRBV30; a possible D gene is TRBD1 (6 bases). The CDR3 length is 13 residues. V lost 2 bases and J lost 0, with 7 bases in between. Germline CDR1 is GTSNPN and CDR2 is SVGIG (reference sequence). DNA for the CDR3: TGTGCCTGGAGTCGACAGGTGAACACTGAAGCTTTCTTT. Translation: CAWSRQVNTEAFF.

The chain carries TRBV9 and TRBJ1-2, with a tentative D call TRBD1 (6 bases). Germline values: CDR1 SGDLS, CDR2 YYNGEE. The CDR3 covers 14 residues. V shed 5 bases and J shed 2 bases, with 13 bases lying between them. The CDR3 sequence is CASRPGEGNYGYTF. In DNA, the CDR3 is TGTGCCAGCAGGCCAGGGGAGGGGAACTATGGCTACACCTTC.

This chain uses TRBV19 with TRBJ2-1, with 9 bases fitting TRBD1. The CDR3 totals 15 residues. Germline-derived CDR1 and CDR2 are LNHDA and SQIVND (reference sequence). The ends lost 4 bases at V and 9 bases at J; junction bases unmatched: 10. The CDR3 region has the DNA TGTGCCAGTAGTAGCCGGGACAGGGTGGGGGTTGAGCAGTTCTTC. It yields the protein CASSSRDRVGVEQFF.

V is TRBV7-8 and J is TRBJ2-1, with 9 bases that match TRBD2. The V gene end was trimmed by 5 bases and the J gene end by 1 base; junction bases not matched to a gene: 6. Looked up from germline, CDR1 is SGHVS and CDR2 is FQNEAQ. The CDR3 spans 16 residues. CDR3 nucleotides: TGTGCCAGCAGCCCCAAAGCGGGAGGTTCCTACAATGAGCAGTTCTTC. Its translation is CASSPKAGGSYNEQFF.

The rearrangement uses TRBV7-8 and TRBJ1-1; D not certain. Germline V lookup: CDR1 SGHVS, CDR2 FQNEAQ. V gave up 3 bases and J gave up 0 bases, with 8 bases separating them. CDR3 length equals 14 residues. CDR3 residues: CASSLAQMNTEAFF. The CDR3 bases are TGTGCCAGCAGCTTGGCACAGATGAACACTGAAGCTTTCTTT.

The V gene is TRBV5-1, the J gene TRBJ1-2; weak D call: TRBD1 (5 bases). The CDR3 loop spans 13 amino acids. Germline V lookup: CDR1 SGHRS, CDR2 YFSETQ. V was cut by 3 bases and J by 6 bases, with 12 bases left in between. The CDR3 region is CASSSRQSDGYTF. The CDR3 DNA is TGCGCCAGCAGCTCCCGACAGTCAGATGGCTACACCTTC.

The rearrangement links TRBV11-3 to TRBJ2-5, with 7 positions matching TRBD1. Germline assignment: CDR1 SGHNT and CDR2 YENEEA. The V gene end was trimmed by 4 bases and the J gene end by 5 bases; junction bases not matched to a gene: 13. The CDR3 sequence is 16 residues long. The CDR3 bases are TGTGCCAGCAGCTCAGGGGGTGGGGGATCGAGCGAGACCCAGTACTTC. Translated: CASSSGGGGSSETQYF.

J is TRBJ1-1 and V is TRBV5-1; 9 nucleotides agree with TRBD1. CDR3 length: 15 amino acids. V lost 4 bases to trimming and J lost 5 bases; unmatched junction nucleotides: 9. Germline V gene lookup returns CDR1 SGHRS and CDR2 YFSETQ. The CDR3 reads CASSPTGTGYTEAFF. In nucleotides, the CDR3 is TGCGCCAGCAGCCCGACCGGGACAGGGTATACTGAAGCTTTCTTT.

This sequence joins TRBV27 and TRBJ2-6; 7 bases agree with TRBD1. J was trimmed by 1 base and V by 5 bases; bases with no gene match: 11. The V gene's germline CDR1 is MNHEY and CDR2 SMNVEV (reference sequence). The CDR3 covers 18 residues. CDR3 in DNA: TGTGCCAGCAGTCCAGGACAGGCCCCCCATTCTGGGGCCAACGTCCTGACTTTC. Translated: CASSPGQAPHSGANVLTF.

CDR3 nucleotides: TGTGCCATCAAGGCGGGAGACACAGATACGCAGTATTTT. Translation: CAIKAGDTDTQYF. The rearrangement links TRBV10-3 to TRBJ2-3, with 7 bases aligning to TRBD2. The germline CDR1 and CDR2 sequences are ENHRY and SYGVKD. The V gene end was trimmed by 7 bases and the J gene end by 2 bases; junction bases not matched to a gene: 3. This CDR3 spans 13 amino acids.

The J gene is TRBJ2-5, the V gene TRBV5-1, with TRBD2 matching 13 bases. V lost 4 bases, J lost 4 bases, and 7 bases stayed unmatched. This CDR3 contains 16 residues. Germline loops: CDR1 SGHRS, CDR2 YFSETQ. CDR3 in amino acids: CASSTGLAGAGETQYF. As DNA, the CDR3 is TGCGCCAGCAGCACCGGACTAGCGGGAGCTGGAGAGACCCAGTACTTC. The full variable domain, its missing parts supplied by reference TRBV5-1 and TRBJ2-5, is KAGVTQTPRYLIKTRGQQVTLSCSPISGHRSVSWYQQTPGQGLQFLFEYFSETQRNKGNFPGRFSGRQFSNSRSEMNVSTLELGDSALYLCASSTGLAGAGETQYFGPGTRLLVL.

The sample holds a few counts of this clone. The chain joins TRBV7-9 to TRBJ2-5; 8 bases are a match to TRBD1. V lost 3 bases and J lost 4; bases outside the gene matches: 4. In germline, CDR1 is SEHNR, CDR2 FQNEAQ (reference sequence). This CDR3 is built from 14 residues. The CDR3 loop reads CASSLSDRVETQYF. The CDR3 nucleotides read TGTGCCAGCAGCTTGTCGGACAGGGTAGAGACCCAGTACTTC.

This clone was recorded only once. The chain is built from TRBV27 and TRBJ1-5, with a tentative D call TRBD1 (5 bases). Trimming pared 6 bases from V and 0 bases from J, leaving 18 bases between. The CDR3 has 17 amino acids. Germline values: CDR1 MNHEY, CDR2 SMNVEV (reference sequence). The CDR3 nucleotides are TGTGCCAGCAGCACCAAAAAGGACATGTATAGCAATCAGCCCCAGCATTTT. Its translation is CASSTKKDMYSNQPQHF.